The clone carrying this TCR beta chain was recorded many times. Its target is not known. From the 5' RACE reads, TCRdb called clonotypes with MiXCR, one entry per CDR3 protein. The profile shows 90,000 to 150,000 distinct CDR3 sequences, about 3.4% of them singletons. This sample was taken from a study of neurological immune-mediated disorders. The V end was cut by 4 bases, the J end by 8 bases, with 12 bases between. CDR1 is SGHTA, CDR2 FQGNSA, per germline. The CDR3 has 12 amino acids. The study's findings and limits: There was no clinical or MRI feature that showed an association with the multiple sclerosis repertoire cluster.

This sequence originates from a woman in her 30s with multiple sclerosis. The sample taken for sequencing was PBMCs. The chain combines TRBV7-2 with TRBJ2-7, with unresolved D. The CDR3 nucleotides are TGTGCCAGCAGCTCGAGGATGAGTCAGCAGTACTTC. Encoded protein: CASSSRMSQQYF.